The T cell receptor (beta chain) described here comes from a study of shared clonotypes between healthy human individuals. Clones were sequenced by immunoSEQ multiplex PCR, and TCRdb holds only the in-frame ones, with some missing. Of millions of clones listed, 85% to 95% were seen once; the top ten hold more than 0.1%. Each donor was a Caucasian adult residing in Nashville, Tennessee. V was pared by 5 bases and J by 5 bases, with 9 bases of the junction left unmatched. CDR3 length equals 16 residues. CDR1 is SGHAT, CDR2 FQNNGV, per germline. The sample taken for sequencing was naive CD4+ T cells sorted from blood. The subset is: CD45RA+ positively selected. The receptor was derived from a man younger than 35 in good health. The chain employs TRBV11-2 and TRBJ1-6; 7 bases match TRBD1. The CDR3 loop is CASSRTTGINNSPLHF. In nucleotides, the CDR3 is TGTGCCAGCAGCCGGACGACAGGGATTAATAATTCACCCCTCCACTTT. Looking up the rest from reference TRBV11-2 and TRBJ1-6 gives the full variable domain: EAGVAQSPRYKIIEKRQSVAFWCNPISGHATLYWYQQILGQGPKLLIQFQNNGVVDDSQLPKDRFSAERLKGVDSTLKIQPAKLEDSAVYLCASSRTTGINNSPLHFGNGTRLTVT.